Below are 5 T cell receptor beta chains sequenced from a single sample in a study of CD8 T cells in ankylosing spondylitis. TCRdb ran MiXCR on the 5' RACE reads and lists one entry per CDR3 protein. The data contain 300,000 to 350,000 distinct CDR3 sequences, around 21% of them singletons. The material sequenced was blood, either unsorted or a sorted T cell fraction (not recorded which). The origin of the receptors is a female donor with ankylosing spondylitis or in good health (not recorded which).

This clonotype has more than one count but fewer than ten. This chain joins TRBV7-2 and TRBJ2-1, with TRBD2 as a possible D gene (7 bases). V dropped 9 bases and J dropped 5 bases, with 14 bases sitting between them. Germline-derived CDR1 and CDR2 are SGHTA and FQGNSA. The CDR3 contains 13 residues. The CDR3 reads CARGGVGNNEQFF. Here the CDR3 DNA reads TGTGCCAGAGGGGGGGTTGGAAACAATGAGCAGTTCTTC.

V gene TRBV7-3 combines with J gene TRBJ2-5, with 9 positions matching TRBD2. V shed 4 bases, J shed 6 bases, and the junction held 3 bases outside the gene matches. This CDR3 has 13 amino acids. Per the germline V gene, CDR1 is SGHTA and CDR2 is FQGTGA. The CDR3 DNA is TGTGCCAGCAGCTCCCTAGCGGGGAAGACCCAGTACTTC. This codes for CASSSLAGKTQYF.

This chain connects TRBV6-1 to TRBJ2-1, with 10 bases fitting TRBD2. V shed 8 bases, J shed 10 bases, and the junction held 14 bases outside the gene matches. Germline V CDR1 and CDR2: MNHNS, SASEGT. This CDR3 spans 15 amino acids. The CDR3: CASSPRASGRGEQFF. CDR3 nucleotides: TGTGCCAGCTCCCCCAGGGCTAGCGGGAGAGGCGAGCAGTTCTTC.

A few counts support this clonotype. The V gene is TRBV5-1, the J gene TRBJ2-5; 10 bases match TRBD1. The trim removed 0 bases at V and 5 bases at J, leaving 16 bases unmatched. The CDR3 runs 19 residues. Germline lookup yields CDR1 SGHRS and CDR2 YFSETQ. CDR3 bases: TGCGCCAGCAGCTTGGGCGGGGGACAGGGGCCACCGGACGGGGAGACCCAGTACTTC. This translates into CASSLGGGQGPPDGETQYF.

This clonotype came up a few times. The chain combines TRBV7-2 with TRBJ2-1; 12 positions match TRBD2. This CDR3 contains 16 residues. The germline gives CDR1 SGHTA, CDR2 FQGNSA. J gave up 8 bases and V 3 bases, and 8 bases lay outside the gene matches. DNA for the CDR3: TGTGCCAGCAGCTTGATGTCTAGCGGGAGGGAGGATGAGCAGTTCTTC. As protein: CASSLMSSGREDEQFF.